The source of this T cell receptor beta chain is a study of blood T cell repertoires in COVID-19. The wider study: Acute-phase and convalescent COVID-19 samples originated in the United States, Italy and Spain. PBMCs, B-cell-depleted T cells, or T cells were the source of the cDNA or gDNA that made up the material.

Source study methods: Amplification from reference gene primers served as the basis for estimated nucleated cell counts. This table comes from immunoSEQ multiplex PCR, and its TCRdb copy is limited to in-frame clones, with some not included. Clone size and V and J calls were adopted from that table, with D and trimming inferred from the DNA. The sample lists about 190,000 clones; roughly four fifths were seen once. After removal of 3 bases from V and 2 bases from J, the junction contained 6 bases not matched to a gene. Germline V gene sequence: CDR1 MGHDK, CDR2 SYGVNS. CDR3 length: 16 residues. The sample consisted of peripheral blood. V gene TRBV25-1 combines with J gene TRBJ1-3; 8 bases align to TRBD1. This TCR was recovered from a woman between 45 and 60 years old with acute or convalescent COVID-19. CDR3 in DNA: TGTGCCAGCAGTGATTACACCAGGGGGCCTGGAAACACCATATATTTT. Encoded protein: CASSDYTRGPGNTIYF. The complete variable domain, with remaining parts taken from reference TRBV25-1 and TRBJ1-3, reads EADIYQTPRYLVIGTGKKITLECSQTMGHDKMYWYQQDPGMELHLIHYSYGVNSTEKGDLSSESTVSRIRTEHFPLTLESARPSHTSQYLCASSDYTRGPGNTIYFGEGSWLTVV.